These 22 T cell receptor beta chains share one sample of origin, sequenced in a study of persistence of HIV-infected CD4 T cells. Overlapping HIV-1 Gag 15-mer peptides at 0.85 to 1 ug per peptide per mL were used. CD40L/CD69 double-negative CD45RO-high memory CD4+ T cells were collected. Their antigens are not known. The immunoSEQ assay was version 4, run in survey mode. Profiling relied on immunoSEQ multiplex PCR, and the TCRdb table lists in-frame clones only, not all of them. The table records about 64,000 clones, just under 75% of them present only once. The source was CD4+ T cells sorted from PBMCs after roughly 20-hour stimulation, collected from a patient who received antiretroviral therapy. All receptors derive from an adult man with HIV who was CMV-seropositive.

V usage is TRBV7-8 and J usage is TRBJ2-7, with D possibly being TRBD1 (7 bases). This CDR3 spans 15 amino acids. The V and J ends lost 1 base and 6 bases respectively, with 16 bases between them. Germline loops: CDR1 SGHVS, CDR2 FQNEAQ. This CDR3 reads CASSLEAGGLSEQYF. In DNA form, the CDR3 reads TGTGCCAGCAGCTTAGAAGCAGGGGGACTTTCCGAGCAGTACTTC.

This clone turned up a few times. The chain uses TRBV28 and TRBJ2-2, with D possibly matching TRBD1 (6 bases). CDR3 length: 16 amino acids. V lost 4 bases and J lost 5, with 17 bases in between. CDR1 MDHEN and CDR2 SYDVKM come from the germline V gene. Here the CDR3 DNA reads TGTGCCAGCAGTTCTGACCCGGGACACTTAACCGGGGAGCTGTTTTTT. Protein product: CASSSDPGHLTGELFF.

This clone was detected a few times. This rearrangement joins TRBV6-5 to TRBJ2-7, with D possibly matching TRBD1 (5 bases). Germline V gene sequence: CDR1 MNHEY, CDR2 SVGAGI. V was trimmed by 10 bases and J by 0 bases, leaving 13 bases between them. The CDR3 has 13 residues. The CDR3 DNA reads TGTGCCACTCGACAGCGCGACTCCTACGAGCAGTACTTC. Amino acid sequence: CATRQRDSYEQYF.

The chain couples TRBV5-5 to TRBJ1-1; D is ambiguous. With 2 bases removed from V and 0 bases from J, the gap between germline ends came to 5 bases. Germline V CDR1 and CDR2: SGHKS, YYEKEE (reference sequence). CDR3 size: 13 residues. CDR3 in amino acids: CASSLSVNTEAFF. CDR3 bases: TGTGCCAGCAGCTTATCCGTGAACACTGAAGCTTTCTTT.

The chain uses TRBV5-1 and TRBJ2-3; 8 nucleotides align to TRBD2. The germline V gene encodes CDR1 SGHRS and CDR2 YFSETQ. The CDR3 loop spans 17 amino acids. The V segment lost 0 bases and the J segment 6 bases; nucleotides outside the gene matches: 12. The CDR3 region is CASSLGAGATLKDTQYF. In nucleotides, the CDR3 is TGCGCCAGCAGCTTGGGAGCGGGGGCCACCCTGAAGGATACGCAGTATTTT.

The chain uses TRBV6-6 and TRBJ1-1; D is unclear. There are 15 residues in the CDR3. Deletions cut 5 bases from V and 0 bases from J, with 13 bases between. Per germline, CDR1 MNHNY and CDR2 SVGAGI (reference sequence). Here the CDR3 DNA reads TGTGCCAGCAGTGACCGAGGGCGGCTGAACACTGAAGCTTTCTTT. It specifies CASSDRGRLNTEAFF.

This clone turned up a few times. The rearrangement links TRBV2 to TRBJ1-1, with 8 nucleotides matching TRBD1. Losses at the gene ends were 8 bases for V and 5 bases for J; bases not matched to a gene: 7. The CDR3 is 13 residues long. CDR1 is SNHLY and CDR2 is FYNNEI in the germline V gene. This CDR3 reads CASSGQGRTEAFF. The CDR3 DNA sequence: TGTGCCAGCTCTGGACAGGGACGTACTGAAGCTTTCTTT.

V usage is TRBV5-6 and J usage is TRBJ2-3, with 12 positions matching TRBD2. Trimming took 1 base from V and 5 from J; bases not matched to a gene: 5. The CDR3 has 16 residues. Germline CDR1 is SGHDT and CDR2 is YYEEEE. CDR3 protein: CASSLRLAGVRDTQYF. CDR3 DNA sequence: TGTGCCAGCAGCTTGAGACTAGCGGGAGTACGAGATACGCAGTATTTT.

The DNA of the CDR3 is TGTGCCAGCAAAACAAGACAGGGGAGGGGTTCACCCCTCCACTTT. Translation gives CASKTRQGRGSPLHF. V and J are TRBV6-5 and TRBJ1-6; 8 bases line up with TRBD1. CDR1 is MNHEY and CDR2 is SVGAGI in the germline V gene. The CDR3 runs 15 residues. V lost 7 bases to trimming and J lost 9 bases; unmatched junction nucleotides: 11.

This rearrangement joins TRBV9 to TRBJ2-1; 10 positions match TRBD2. V dropped 0 bases and J dropped 9; count of bases not matched to a gene: 3. Germline CDR1 SGDLS, CDR2 YYNGEE. The CDR3 runs to 14 residues. CDR3 sequence reads: CASSVVGTSVEQFF. CDR3 nucleotide sequence: TGTGCCAGCAGCGTAGTAGGGACTAGCGTTGAGCAGTTCTTC.

This sequence joins TRBV24-1 and TRBJ2-2, with 7 bases identical to TRBD1. Germline loops: CDR1 KGHDR, CDR2 SFDVKD. The V gene end was trimmed by 4 bases and the J gene end by 7 bases; junction bases not matched to a gene: 5. The CDR3 is 14 amino acids. The CDR3 DNA is TGTGCCACCAGTGACCTGACAGGGATCGGGGAGCTGTTTTTT. Its protein product is CATSDLTGIGELFF.

The chain couples TRBV5-1 to TRBJ2-7; TRBD2 agrees at 8 bases. The V and J ends lost 2 bases and 0 bases, in that order; junction bases with no gene match: 4. The CDR3 has 15 residues. CDR1 and CDR2 from the germline V gene are SGHRS and YFSETQ. In nucleotides, the CDR3 is TGCGCCAGCAGCTTTTCCGGGACTAGCTCCTACGAGCAGTACTTC. Protein product: CASSFSGTSSYEQYF.

The chain joins TRBV12-3 or TRBV12-4 to TRBJ2-5, with 8 bases lining up with TRBD2. CDR3 length: 13 residues. The trim removed 7 bases at V and 4 bases at J, leaving 5 bases unmatched. The CDR3 loop is CASMLAGTETQYF. CDR3 in DNA: TGTGCCAGCATGTTAGCGGGGACAGAGACCCAGTACTTC.

J is TRBJ2-7 and V is TRBV5-6; tentative D call: TRBD2 (5 bases). Trimming left V 0 bases short and J 2 bases short, with 21 bases between. CDR1 and CDR2 from the germline V gene are SGHDT and YYEEEE. The CDR3 contains 18 residues. The chain's CDR3 is CASSLGSRRYSGTYEQYF. CDR3 nucleotides: TGTGCCAGCAGCTTGGGATCGAGACGGTATTCGGGAACCTACGAGCAGTACTTC.

The chain employs TRBV29-1 and TRBJ2-1, with 11 bases identical to TRBD2. Germline CDR1 and CDR2: SQVTM and ANQGSEA. CDR3 length: 13 residues. The trim removed 5 bases at V and 7 bases at J, leaving 4 bases unmatched. The CDR3 is CSVLAGGRNEQFF. CDR3 DNA: TGCAGCGTTCTAGCGGGGGGCCGGAATGAGCAGTTCTTC.

The gene calls are TRBV24-1 and TRBJ2-1; 11 bases fit TRBD2. Germline V gene lookup returns CDR1 KGHDR and CDR2 SFDVKD. The CDR3 loop spans 16 amino acids. The trim removed 2 bases at V and 2 bases at J, leaving 1 base unmatched. CDR3 sequence (DNA): TGTGCCACCAGTGATTCGGGACTAGCGGCCTACAATGAGCAGTTCTTC. Translation: CATSDSGLAAYNEQFF.

J is TRBJ2-7 and V is TRBV7-8, with TRBD1 as a possible D gene (6 bases). Germline assignment: CDR1 SGHVS and CDR2 FQNEAQ. This CDR3 region has 14 residues. V shed 1 base and J shed 4 bases, with 11 bases lying between them. CDR3 nucleotides: TGTGCCAGCAGCTTAGTAAGGACAGATTACGAGCAGTACTTC. It encodes CASSLVRTDYEQYF.

This clone was counted only a few times. This chain links TRBV6-5 with TRBJ1-1; D gene ambiguous. The CDR3 runs to 13 residues. Between the trimmed V and J ends, which lost 6 bases and 1 base, there was a span of 9 bases. Germline CDR1 MNHEY, CDR2 SVGAGI. The chain's CDR3 is CASSTNPNTEAFF. CDR3 sequence (DNA): TGTGCCAGCAGCACAAACCCGAACACTGAAGCTTTCTTT.

This clone was seen only once. Other nucleotide sequences in the sample specify the same CDR3. CDR3 protein: CASSPQGTGNTIYF. CDR3 sequence (DNA): TGTGCCAGCTCACCCCAGGGAACTGGAAACACCATATATTTT. The V call is TRBV18, the J call TRBJ1-3; weak D call: TRBD1 (5 bases). The CDR3 runs 14 residues. Germline CDR1 is KGHSH and CDR2 is LQKENI. Trimming stripped 3 bases from V and 2 bases from J, with 8 bases between.

V gene TRBV7-3 combines with J gene TRBJ2-1; TRBD2 aligns across 8 bases. The CDR3 has 15 amino acids. V shed 4 bases and J 9 bases; nucleotides not matched to a gene: 11. The germline CDR1 and CDR2 sequences are SGHTA and FQGTGA. CDR3 sequence reads: CASSSSGTSSGEQFF. CDR3 sequence (DNA): TGTGCCAGCAGCTCCTCCGGGACTAGTTCCGGTGAGCAGTTCTTC.

The chain joins TRBV3-1 (or the pseudogene TRBV3-2) to TRBJ1-2, with unresolved D. Germline V gene sequence: CDR1 LGHDT, CDR2 YNNKEL (reference sequence). This CDR3 has 12 amino acids. V was pared by 4 bases and J by 7 bases, with 10 bases between. The CDR3 here is CASSLPGSGYTF. The CDR3 bases are TGTGCCAGCAGCCTGCCGGGGAGTGGCTACACCTTC.

This clone was seen a handful of times. The chain employs TRBV5-4 and TRBJ1-1; possibly TRBD1 for D (6 bases). V was clipped by 4 bases and J by 5 bases, with 18 bases between them. This CDR3 region has 15 residues. Germline values: CDR1 SGHNT, CDR2 YYREEE (reference sequence). The CDR3 is CASSGGQGRLTEAFF. DNA of the CDR3: TGTGCCAGCAGCGGGGGGCAGGGTCGGTTGACTGAAGCTTTCTTT.